This TCR beta chain was identified during a study of T-cell reconstitution after alpha-beta-depleted transplantation in children. The authors prepared the TCRbeta library with unique molecular identifiers. Each CDR3 protein is one row after TCRdb ran MiXCR on the PCR reads. This sample has 200,000 to 250,000 distinct CDR3 sequences, with 8% to 9.5% found just once. The V gene's germline CDR1 is SEHNR and CDR2 FQNEAQ (reference sequence). V shed 0 bases, J shed 5 bases, and the junction held 4 bases outside the gene matches. The CDR3 sequence is 16 residues long. The sample here was PBMCs from the stem cell graft donor, taken from the stem cell graft. The rearrangement uses TRBV7-9 and TRBJ1-5; 10 positions agree with TRBD1. The receptor was derived from a human donor who donated a stem cell graft to a child with acute lymphoblastic leukemia. CDR3 nucleotide sequence: TGTGCCAGCAGCTTAGCGCGACAGGGGGCCTATCAGCCCCAGCATTTT. As protein: CASSLARQGAYQPQHF.